A single TCR beta chain is shown here with its context. Its specificity is unknown. The V gene end was trimmed by 6 bases and the J gene end by 0 bases; junction bases not matched to a gene: 3. CDR1 is MNHEY and CDR2 is SVGAGI in the germline V gene. There are 14 residues in the CDR3. This record comes from a study of beta chain features in type 1 diabetes. Whole-study findings and limits: In comparison with healthy donors, patients had naive, central memory and Treg TCRB repertoires that appeared more similar. A cDNA-based sequencing approach could over-represent cells with high TCR expression. When Type 1 diabetes patients were examined, their TCRB CDR3s proved moderately but significantly shorter in all four CD4+ subsets.

Sequencing targeted expressed TCRB transcripts, as all isolated RNA had been reverse transcribed. Generated by immunoSEQ multiplex PCR, the TCRdb table keeps only in-frame clones and is missing some. The sample contains 860,000 or so clones, roughly a sixth of which appear only once. Via the markers CD45RO/CCR7/CD25/CD127/CD95/CD27, stem cell-like memory, regulatory, central memory and naive CD4+ cells were sorted. J is TRBJ2-3 and V is TRBV6-5; 7 bases are shared with TRBD2. The sequencing input was naive CD4+ T cells from blood. The sequence came from a woman aged 18-35 years in good health. In DNA, the CDR3 is TGTGCCAGCAGAAGCGGGATTAGCACAGATACGCAGTATTTT. It specifies CASRSGISTDTQYF.